These T cell receptor beta chains were read from a single sample in a study of blood T cell repertoires in COVID-19. The method was immunoSEQ multiplex PCR; TCRdb's version includes in-frame clones alone and lacks a portion of them. The table lists 80,000 to 90,000 clones, around nine tenths of them singletons, with over 5% in the top ten. Sequenced input: peripheral blood. The receptor set was obtained from a man aged 55-75 years with acute or convalescent COVID-19. Both conserved end residues are part of each CDR3. D genes are given only for firm matches. Some rows have no size entry. The others give once, few or many, or a class for an expanded clone.

clone size | D gene | J gene | V gene | CDR3 DNA | CDR3 protein
- | - | TRBJ1-2 | TRBV29-1 | TGCAGCGTTGTAGGGGGACGCGGCTACACCTTC | CSVVGGRGYTF
- | TRBD2 | TRBJ2-7 | TRBV5-5 | TGTGCCAGCAGCTTCCAACTAGCGGGGACTTCCTACGAGCAGTACTTC | CASSFQLAGTSYEQYF
- | TRBD1 | TRBJ1-2 | TRBV29-1 | TGCAGCGTTGATACAGGGGACTATGGCTACACCTTC | CSVDTGDYGYTF
- | TRBD1 | TRBJ1-6 | TRBV5-6 | TGTGCCAGCAGTTCGACAGGGGGTAATTCACCCCTCCACTTT | CASSSTGGNSPLHF
- | - | TRBJ1-5 | TRBV5-1 | TGCGCCAGCAGCTTGGATGCGGGGGTACATCAGCCCCAGCATTTT | CASSLDAGVHQPQHF
- | TRBD2 | TRBJ2-2 | TRBV7-8 | TGTGCCAGCAGCAGAAGCGGGGTTGGGACCGGGGAGCTGTTTTTT | CASSRSGVGTGELFF
- | - | TRBJ2-1 | TRBV7-2 | TGTGCCAGCAGCTCAAGACAAGGAGGCTACAATGAGCAGTTCTTC | CASSSRQGGYNEQFF
- | - | TRBJ1-1 | TRBV19 | TGTGCCAGTAGTCCTACTAGGTCTGAAGCTTTCTTT | CASSPTRSEAFF
- | - | TRBJ1-2 | TRBV7-2 | TGTGCCAGCAGCTTAACAGTTAACTATGGCTACACCTTC | CASSLTVNYGYTF
- | - | TRBJ1-2 | TRBV12-3/TRBV12-4 | TGTGCCAGCAGCTCCAACTATGGCTACACCTTC | CASSSNYGYTF
- | TRBD2 | TRBJ2-1 | TRBV12-3/TRBV12-4 | TGTGCCAGCAGTTTGGGGGGGGGTCAGCAGTTCTTC | CASSLGGGQQFF
- | TRBD1 | TRBJ2-7 | TRBV11-1 | TGTGCCAGCAGTTTGGACAGGGGCTACGAGCAGTACTTC | CASSLDRGYEQYF
- | - | TRBJ2-7 | TRBV14 | TGTGCCAGCAGCCAAGACCGAGGAACTTGGCAGTACTTC | CASSQDRGTWQYF
- | - | TRBJ1-1 | TRBV29-1 | TGCAGCGTTGGACAGGCGAACACTGAAGCTTTCTTT | CSVGQANTEAFF
- | - | TRBJ2-1 | TRBV4-2 | TGTGCCAGCAGCCAGGTGGGGGGGCAGGACAATGAGCAGTTCTTC | CASSQVGGQDNEQFF
- | - | TRBJ2-7 | TRBV6-2/TRBV6-3 | TGTGCCAGCAGTAGGTCGGCAGCTCTAGTCAAGCAGTACTTC | CASSRSAALVKQYF
- | TRBD1 | TRBJ2-4 | TRBV4-1 | TGCGCCAGCAGCCAAGGGTCAGGGGGTTTAGCCAAAAACATTCAGTACTTC | CASSQGSGGLAKNIQYF
- | TRBD2 | TRBJ2-2 | TRBV4-2 | TGTGCCAGCAGCCAAGAGACTAGCGGGGGGGCCGGCACCGGGGAGCTGTTTTTT | CASSQETSGGAGTGELFF
- | TRBD1 | TRBJ2-7 | TRBV7-2 | TGTGCCAGCAGCTTATTCCCAGGGGGCTACGAGCAGTACTTC | CASSLFPGGYEQYF
- | TRBD1 | TRBJ1-2 | TRBV19 | TGTGCCAGTACCCGGGACAGGGGCCAGCGTGGCTACACCTTC | CASTRDRGQRGYTF
- | TRBD1 | TRBJ2-5 | TRBV7-2 | TGTGCCAGCAGCGGACCAAGACAGGGGGGGGAGACCCAGTACTTC | CASSGPRQGGETQYF
- | - | TRBJ2-1 | TRBV4-3 | TGCGCCAGCAGCCAGAAACAGGACAATGAGCAGTTCTTC | CASSQKQDNEQFF
- | TRBD1 | TRBJ1-2 | TRBV7-2 | TGTGCCAGCAGCTTATCAACAGGGGGCGCATTGTATGGCTACACCTTC | CASSLSTGGALYGYTF
- | - | TRBJ1-4 | TRBV10-3 | TGTGCCATCAGTGGCGGCGGCCGGAATGAAAAACTGTTTTTT | CAISGGGRNEKLFF
few | - | TRBJ1-2 | TRBV29-1 | TGCAGCGCAGCCGGTGAGACAGTTTATGGCTACACCTTC | CSAAGETVYGYTF
- | TRBD1 | TRBJ1-1 | TRBV5-8 | TGTGCCAGCAGCCTGTCCCCCCTTGAAGGGACAGGGGACACTGAAGCTTTCTTT | CASSLSPLEGTGDTEAFF
- | - | TRBJ2-5 | TRBV27 | TGTGCCAGCAGCGGGGGTCAAGAGACCCAGTACTTC | CASSGGQETQYF
few | - | TRBJ1-2 | TRBV6-2/TRBV6-3 | TGTGCCAGCAGTTACAGGGGCGATGGCTACACCTTC | CASSYRGDGYTF
- | - | TRBJ1-5 | TRBV19 | TGTGCCAGTAGTAGAAATCAGGTTTATAGCAATCAGCCCCAGCATTTT | CASSRNQVYSNQPQHF
once | - | TRBJ1-1 | TRBV4-3 | TGCGCCAGCAGCCAAGGTGCAGGGAAAGGCACTGAAGCTTTCTTT | CASSQGAGKGTEAFF
- | - | TRBJ1-5 | TRBV27 | TGTGCCAGCAGTTTAGTAGGGGGTGTAGGCCAGCCCCAGCATTTT | CASSLVGGVGQPQHF
- | - | TRBJ1-6 | TRBV9 | TGTGCCAGCAGCGTAGTTGGGGAGAATTCACCCCTCCACTTT | CASSVVGENSPLHF
- | - | TRBJ1-5 | TRBV23-1 | TGCGCCAGCAGTCAATCCTACGAGCCCCAGCATTTT | CASSQSYEPQHF
- | TRBD1 | TRBJ2-6 | TRBV2 | TGTGCCAGCAGCCCCGGGACAGGGCGCACTGTGGGGGCCAACGTCCTGACTTTC | CASSPGTGRTVGANVLTF
- | - | TRBJ2-1 | TRBV9 | TGTGCCAGCAGTCCCGGGACCTACAATGAGCAGTTCTTC | CASSPGTYNEQFF
- | - | TRBJ2-7 | TRBV6-2/TRBV6-3 | TGTGCCAGCAGTTACTCGAAAGGGGGCGAGCAGTACTTC | CASSYSKGGEQYF
- | TRBD1 | TRBJ1-1 | TRBV4-3 | TGCGCCAGCAGCCAGGGATGGGACAGGGGAGTTCAGAACACTGAAGCTTTCTTT | CASSQGWDRGVQNTEAFF
few | - | TRBJ1-5 | TRBV18 | TGTGCCAGCTCCCCTCGTGCAGGGCCCCTTGGCAATCAGCCCCAGCATTTT | CASSPRAGPLGNQPQHF
- | TRBD1 | TRBJ1-1 | TRBV27 | TGTGCCAGCAGTTTTGGAGCCGGACAGGTTAACACTGAAGCTTTCTTT | CASSFGAGQVNTEAFF
- | - | TRBJ1-5 | TRBV5-5 | TGTGCCAGCAGCTTGGCAGGGGTTCAGCCCCAGCATTTT | CASSLAGVQPQHF
- | TRBD2 | TRBJ2-5 | TRBV5-4 | TGTGCCAGCAGCCCCGAACCAGCGGGGGAAGAGACCCAGTACTTC | CASSPEPAGEETQYF
few | TRBD1 | TRBJ1-1 | TRBV6-5 | TGTGCCAGCAGTTTTGGGACAGGGATGAACACTGAAGCTTTCTTT | CASSFGTGMNTEAFF
once | TRBD1 | TRBJ1-2 | TRBV28 | TGTGCCAGCAGCCCGACAGGGGTCTATGGCTACACCTTC | CASSPTGVYGYTF
- | - | TRBJ1-5 | TRBV19 | TGTGCCAGTAGTCCTGGACTGCGGGCGGGCCAGCCCCAGCATTTT | CASSPGLRAGQPQHF
- | TRBD1 | TRBJ1-6 | TRBV4-3 | TGCGCCAGCAGCCAAGCTAACAGGGGTGGTAATTCACCCCTCCACTTT | CASSQANRGGNSPLHF
- | TRBD1 | TRBJ1-2 | TRBV4-3 | TGCGCCAGCAGCCAAGATCTGGCCGGGACAGGGTTCCGCGGCTACACCTTC | CASSQDLAGTGFRGYTF
- | - | TRBJ2-2 | TRBV7-2 | TGTGCCAGCAGCTTATCGAGGGGGCGGGGCGGGGAGCTGTTTTTT | CASSLSRGRGGELFF
once | - | TRBJ1-6 | TRBV2 | TGTGCCAGCAGTGAAAGAGGGAACAATTCACCCCTCCACTTT | CASSERGNNSPLHF
- | - | TRBJ1-6 | TRBV5-1 | TGCGCCAGCAGCCCCGGCGGAGAAATTAAACGCTCCTATAATTCACCCCTCCACTTT | CASSPGGEIKRSYNSPLHF
- | - | TRBJ1-5 | TRBV19 | TGTGCCAGCAGCCCCCCCGGCGGCGATCAGCCCCAGCATTTT | CASSPPGGDQPQHF
- | - | TRBJ1-1 | TRBV11-2 | TGTGCCAGCAGCTCGACACGATCGGGAGGGAGCACTGAAGCTTTCTTT | CASSSTRSGGSTEAFF
- | - | TRBJ1-4 | TRBV2 | TGTGCCAGCAGTTACAGATCAACTAATGAAAAACTGTTTTTT | CASSYRSTNEKLFF